This T cell receptor (beta chain) came from a study of cytomegalovirus exposure and HLA in healthy donors. General study results and limits: Usually a TCR sequence was rare, but some public TCRs were found in many donors. TCR beta chains numbering 164 were designated cytomegalovirus-associated.

Germline CDR1 is KGHSH and CDR2 is LQKENI. After removal of 2 bases from V and 0 bases from J, the junction contained 9 bases not matched to a gene. The CDR3 totals 17 residues. Generated by immunoSEQ multiplex PCR, the TCRdb table keeps only in-frame clones and is missing some. The sample has roughly 100,000 clones; about 94% are singletons. On this clone itself: Its antigen remains unidentified.

This rearrangement joins TRBV18 to TRBJ2-5, with 7 bases that match TRBD2. The sequence came from a woman aged 18-29 years in good health and CMV-seronegative. Material: PBMCs. In nucleotides, the CDR3 is TGTGCCAGCTCACCAACGATGGCGGGGACTAACCAAGAGACCCAGTACTTC. It translates to CASSPTMAGTNQETQYF.